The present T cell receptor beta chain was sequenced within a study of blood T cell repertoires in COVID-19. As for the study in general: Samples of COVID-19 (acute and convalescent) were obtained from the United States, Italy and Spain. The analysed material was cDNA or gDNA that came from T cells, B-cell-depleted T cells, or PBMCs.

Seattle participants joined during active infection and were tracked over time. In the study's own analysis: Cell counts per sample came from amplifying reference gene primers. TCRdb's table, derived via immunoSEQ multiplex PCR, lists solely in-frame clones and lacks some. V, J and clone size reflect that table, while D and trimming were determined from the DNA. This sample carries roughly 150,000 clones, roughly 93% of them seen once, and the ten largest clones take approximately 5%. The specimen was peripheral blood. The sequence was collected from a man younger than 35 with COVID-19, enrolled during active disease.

CDR3 DNA sequence: TGCGCCAGCAGCGGGGGAGAGGGGGACGGCTTTCATGAGCAGTTCTTC. Protein product: CASSGGEGDGFHEQFF. The rearrangement joins TRBV5-1 to TRBJ2-1; TRBD1 might be the D (6 bases). The germline gives CDR1 SGHRS, CDR2 YFSETQ. V shed 4 bases and J shed 8 bases, with 22 bases lying between them. The CDR3 is 16 amino acids.